This is a list of T cell receptor beta chains from one sample in a study of beta chain features in type 1 diabetes. Sequenced by immunoSEQ multiplex PCR; TCRdb stores in-frame clones only, minus some. The table shows fewer than 250,000 clones, with around 14% occurring only once. The sample comprised naive CD4+ T cells from blood. These receptors came from a woman aged 40 to 50 in good health. Each CDR3 is given without its conserved first and last residue. A D gene is named only where the DNA matches it firmly.

d_call j_call v_call cdr3_aa
TRBD1 TRBJ2-1 TRBV18 ASSPPSGDRGGNEQF
TRBD1 TRBJ1-3 TRBV9 ASSVATGQGYTIY
TRBD1 TRBJ1-1 TRBV5-4 ASSSTGWGNTEAF
- TRBJ2-7 TRBV29-1 SVDRGYEQY
TRBD1 TRBJ1-2 TRBV27 ASSSTGRWVTNYGYT
TRBD2 TRBJ2-7 TRBV12-5 ASAWEGYEQY
- TRBJ1-1 TRBV18 ASSPIGLRNTEAF
TRBD1 TRBJ1-2 TRBV2 ASSTRQGLNYGYT
- - TRBV28 ASSTPTGLHEQY
- TRBJ1-1 TRBV9 ASSVGGGRRDTEAF
- TRBJ2-5 TRBV5-1 ASSWRRQVGSLETQY
TRBD1 TRBJ1-6 TRBV19 ASTPTTGAGNNSPLH
TRBD2 TRBJ2-2 TRBV7-8 ASSFRGDTGELF
- TRBJ2-5 TRBV7-9 ASSLGAYQETQY
- TRBJ1-1 TRBV19 ASSIQVNTEAF
- TRBJ1-2 TRBV12-2 ASRLGPLKTGIYGYT